The 32 T cell receptor beta chains in this list originate from one sample, sequenced in a study of blood T cells in healthy people across ages. Through a sample-barcoded 5' primer and a J-beta primer mix, a second PCR was run for roughly 7 to 12 cycles. TCRdb re-analysed the 5' RACE reads in MiXCR, keeping a single row per CDR3 protein. This sample has around 400,000 distinct CDR3 sequences, with approximately 52% found just once. Sequencing was performed on blood. These receptors were collected from a man in his fifties or sixties in good health.

In regard to this clonotype: This may come from a read error, since a much larger clone is one base off. The gene calls are TRBV12-3 or TRBV12-4 and TRBJ2-7; D uncertain. V lost 5 bases and J 2 bases, leaving 10 bases between the germline ends. The CDR3 has 13 residues. CDR3 nucleotide sequence: TGTGCCAGCAGTCGTAGGACCGCCTACGAGCAGTACTTC. It encodes CASSRRTAYEQYF.

This chain links TRBV28 with TRBJ2-7; 7 bases line up with TRBD1. CDR3 size: 12 residues. The junction had 6 bases not matched to a gene; V was cut back by 10 bases and J by 3 bases. CDR1 MDHEN and CDR2 SYDVKM come from the germline V gene. The DNA of the CDR3 is TGTGCCACCCGGGGACAGAGCTACGAGCAGTACTTC. Protein sequence: CATRGQSYEQYF.

V is TRBV7-8 and J is TRBJ1-2; D is ambiguous. Germline CDR1 is SGHVS and CDR2 is FQNEAQ. Trimming stripped 1 base from V and 3 bases from J, with 9 bases between. The length of the CDR3 is 14 residues. Here the CDR3 reads CASSLGELDYGYTF. The CDR3 nucleotides read TGTGCCAGCAGCTTAGGGGAGTTAGACTATGGCTACACCTTC.

The rearrangement uses TRBV7-6 and TRBJ2-4; a possible D gene is TRBD1 (5 bases). With 4 bases removed from V and 1 base from J, the gap between germline ends came to 14 bases. The CDR3 has 16 residues. Germline lookup yields CDR1 SGHVS and CDR2 FNYEAQ. The CDR3 is CASSSTTGWAKNIQYF. In DNA form, the CDR3 reads TGTGCCAGCAGCTCAACAACAGGATGGGCCAAAAACATTCAGTACTTC.

The chain is built from TRBV7-8 and TRBJ1-1; D might be TRBD1 (6 bases). The CDR3 has 15 residues. Germline assignment: CDR1 SGHVS and CDR2 FQNEAQ. Trimming pared 1 base from V and 1 base from J, leaving 10 bases between. The CDR3 DNA reads as TGTGCCAGCAGCTTAGGGGGGACAACGAACACTGAAGCTTTCTTT. Translated, it gives CASSLGGTTNTEAFF.

The chain recombines TRBV20-1 with TRBJ2-7; the match to TRBD2 covers 12 bases. In germline, CDR1 is DFQATT, CDR2 SNEGSKA (reference sequence). Germline trimming cut 6 bases from V and 4 bases from J; bases unmatched to any gene: 10. CDR3 size: 15 residues. CDR3 nucleotides: TGCAGTGCCCCACCGACTAGCGGGAGATTATACGAGCAGTACTTC. Its translation is CSAPPTSGRLYEQYF.

This clonotype was seen more than once but under ten times. This rearrangement joins TRBV10-1 to TRBJ2-5, with D hard to call. From germline, CDR1 is WNHNN and CDR2 SYGVQD (reference sequence). This CDR3 comprises 13 residues. Trimming stripped 5 bases from V and 1 base from J, with 8 bases between. CDR3 coding DNA: TGCGCCAGCAGTCCCTCGGCCCAAGAGACCCAGTACTTC. Translation gives CASSPSAQETQYF.

The chain combines TRBV20-1 with TRBJ2-4; possibly TRBD1 for D (5 bases). Trimming cost V 4 bases and J 1 base, with 14 bases left between them. The germline gives CDR1 DFQATT, CDR2 SNEGSKA (reference sequence). The CDR3 sequence is 15 residues long. The DNA of the CDR3 is TGCAGTGCTACTGCGACAGCCGTTGCCAAAAACATTCAGTACTTC. Residues: CSATATAVAKNIQYF.

The chain is built from TRBV7-2 and TRBJ2-7; D is possibly TRBD2 (6 bases). With the DNA end fitting TRBJ2-5 better, the J assignment may be wrong. This CDR3 spans 14 amino acids. Germline V gene data show CDR1 as SGHTA and CDR2 as FQGNSA. The DNA for the CDR3 is TGTGCCAGCAGCTTAGGGAGGGGCGGAGAGACCCAGTACTTC. This translates into CASSLGRGGETQYF.

The rearrangement uses TRBV5-1 and TRBJ1-2, with a tentative D call TRBD1 (6 bases). The V end was cut by 4 bases, the J end by 3 bases, with 13 bases between. The CDR3 is made up of 14 amino acids. Germline V gives CDR1 SGHRS, CDR2 YFSETQ. CDR3 sequence: CASSDRGGDYGYTF. The CDR3 DNA sequence: TGCGCCAGCAGCGATAGGGGGGGGGACTATGGCTACACCTTC.

The chain couples TRBV28 to TRBJ2-1; 11 bases agree with TRBD2. V dropped 5 bases and J dropped 9; count of bases not matched to a gene: 9. Germline values: CDR1 MDHEN, CDR2 SYDVKM. The CDR3 extends over 15 amino acids. CDR3: CASSPRTSGSPEQFF. The CDR3 DNA is TGTGCCAGCAGTCCCCGAACTAGCGGGAGTCCTGAGCAGTTCTTC.

The chain uses TRBV5-4 and TRBJ1-2; 8 bases fit TRBD1. This CDR3 has 15 amino acids. Germline V CDR1 and CDR2: SGHNT, YYREEE (reference sequence). The J segment lost 2 bases and the V segment lost 0 bases, leaving 3 bases of the junction unmatched. Written as DNA, the CDR3 is TGTGCCAGCAGCTTGGCCGACAGGGGCAACTATGGCTACACCTTC. This gives the protein CASSLADRGNYGYTF.

The rearrangement links TRBV9 to TRBJ2-4; D is ambiguous. The J call is doubtful: the DNA matches TRBJ2-7 better. Germline V gene sequence: CDR1 SGDLS, CDR2 YYNGEE. CDR3 length: 14 amino acids. The CDR3 DNA is TGTGCCAGCAGCGTAGGTGCCGGAGTAGGCGAGCAGTACTTC. Its translation is CASSVGAGVGEQYF.

The gene calls are TRBV12-3 or TRBV12-4 and TRBJ2-5; D may be TRBD2 (6 bases). TRBJ2-7 explains the end of the DNA better; the J call may be wrong. There are 14 residues in the CDR3. The CDR3 region is CASRYSGEAYEQYF. For the CDR3, the DNA is TGTGCCAGCAGATATTCCGGGGAGGCTTACGAGCAGTACTTC.

The chain couples TRBV5-1 to TRBJ1-5; D might be TRBD1 (5 bases). There are 15 residues in the CDR3. The V and J ends lost 4 bases and 0 bases respectively, with 11 bases between them. Germline CDR1 and CDR2: SGHRS and YFSETQ. CDR3: CASSPGGASNQPQHF. The CDR3 DNA sequence: TGCGCCAGCAGCCCCGGAGGGGCTAGCAATCAGCCCCAGCATTTT.

This clonotype was recorded many times. This chain links TRBV7-3 with TRBJ2-3, with D perhaps matching TRBD1 or TRBD2 (5 bases each). Trimming took 1 base from V and 2 from J, leaving 16 bases between them. CDR1 and CDR2 from the germline V gene are SGHTA and FQGTGA. The CDR3 spans 17 residues. The CDR3 region has the DNA TGTGCCAGCAGCTTAAGAGGGGCTAGTCTTCACACAGATACGCAGTATTTT. It specifies CASSLRGASLHTDTQYF.

V is TRBV15 and J is TRBJ2-5, with D perhaps matching TRBD1 (5 bases). The V and J ends lost 2 bases and 4 bases respectively, with 11 bases between them. Germline V gene data show CDR1 as LNHNV and CDR2 as YYDKDF (reference sequence). The CDR3 is 14 residues long. The DNA of the CDR3 is TGTGCCACCAGCAGAACCTCTCAGGGAGAGACCCAGTACTTC. It is translated as CATSRTSQGETQYF.

V usage is TRBV7-2 and J usage is TRBJ2-3; 13 nucleotides agree with TRBD2. Germline V gives CDR1 SGHTA, CDR2 FQGNSA. The ends lost 3 bases at V and 5 bases at J; junction bases unmatched: 2. The CDR3 covers 15 residues. The chain's CDR3 is CASSFTSGGVDTQYF. The CDR3 nucleotides are TGTGCCAGCAGCTTTACTAGCGGGGGGGTAGATACGCAGTATTTT.

The chain is built from TRBV3-1 and TRBJ2-3; 10 positions agree with TRBD2. Per the germline V gene, CDR1 is LGHDT and CDR2 is YNNKEL (reference sequence). V was clipped by 0 bases and J by 1 base; unmatched bases: 4. The CDR3 is 17 residues long. CDR3 protein: CASSQDRLAGGTDTQYF. CDR3 DNA: TGTGCCAGCAGCCAAGATCGGCTAGCGGGGGGCACAGATACGCAGTATTTT.

This clonotype was seen repeatedly, ten times or more. The chain links TRBV25-1 to TRBJ2-5; TRBD2 aligns across 9 bases. This CDR3 is built from 13 residues. Germline assignment: CDR1 MGHDK and CDR2 SYGVNS. Germline trimming cut 8 bases from V and 1 base from J; bases unmatched to any gene: 2. The CDR3 spells CASGAGGQETQYF. For the CDR3, the DNA is TGTGCCAGCGGAGCGGGGGGCCAAGAGACCCAGTACTTC.

This clonotype came up many times. The chain uses TRBV3-1 and TRBJ2-5; D may be TRBD2 (6 bases). This CDR3 region has 14 residues. Per germline, CDR1 LGHDT and CDR2 YNNKEL (reference sequence). V lost 4 bases, J lost 7 bases, and 16 bases lay in between. Here the CDR3 DNA reads TGTGCCAGCAGCCCTCTTACCTCGGGAGTGACCCAGTACTTC. Amino acid sequence: CASSPLTSGVTQYF.

This clonotype was seen more than once but under ten times. This chain joins TRBV6-1 and TRBJ1-2; D is ambiguous. V lost 2 bases and J lost 7, with 5 bases in between. In germline, CDR1 is MNHNS, CDR2 SASEGT. CDR3 size: 11 residues. CDR3 sequence: CASSERGGYTF. CDR3 coding DNA: TGTGCCAGCAGTGAACGGGGTGGCTACACCTTC.

The CDR3 is CASSQDTGTRYYNEQFF. CDR3 coding DNA: TGCGCCAGCAGCCAGGACACCGGGACTAGGTACTACAATGAGCAGTTCTTC. This chain links TRBV4-3 with TRBJ2-1; 8 nucleotides match TRBD2. Germline values: CDR1 LGHNA, CDR2 YSLEER. V shed 3 bases and J 3 bases; nucleotides not matched to a gene: 10. The CDR3 totals 17 residues.

The V call is TRBV3-1, the J call TRBJ1-2; a weak D match, TRBD1 (5 bases). The CDR3 loop spans 12 amino acids. From germline, CDR1 is LGHDT and CDR2 YNNKEL (reference sequence). V was clipped by 3 bases and J by 4 bases, with 6 bases between them. The CDR3 nucleotides are TGTGCCAGCAGCCACGGGGCCTATGGCTACACCTTC. This codes for CASSHGAYGYTF.

This clonotype was recorded once. The chain carries TRBV28 and TRBJ2-1; either TRBD1 or TRBD2 may fit D (5 bases each). The V end lost 5 bases, the J end lost 6 bases, and 17 bases lay between the germline ends. Germline V gene lookup returns CDR1 MDHEN and CDR2 SYDVKM. The CDR3 spans 15 residues. This chain's CDR3 is CASSPRAARGNEQFF. The CDR3 coding sequence is TGTGCCAGCAGTCCGCGGGCCGCGAGGGGCAATGAGCAGTTCTTC.

In this sample, this clonotype turned up a few times. In DNA, the CDR3 is TGTGCCAGCAGTCCAGGACTCTCAGATACGCAGTATTTT. Translating it yields CASSPGLSDTQYF. The chain uses TRBV18 and TRBJ2-3; a weak D match, TRBD2 (5 bases). CDR3 size: 13 residues. Germline CDR1 KGHSH, CDR2 LQKENI. The germline V and J ends were trimmed by 8 bases and 4 bases, with 13 bases remaining between them.

This sequence joins TRBV25-1 and TRBJ2-2; D is unresolved. The CDR3 length is 14 residues. Between the trimmed V and J ends, which lost 6 bases and 2 bases, there was a span of 10 bases. Germline lookup yields CDR1 MGHDK and CDR2 SYGVNS. As DNA, the CDR3 is TGTGCCAGCAGGGGTAGCCTTAACACCGGGGAGCTGTTTTTT. Protein: CASRGSLNTGELFF. The whole variable domain, filled in from reference TRBV25-1 and TRBJ2-2, reads EADIYQTPRYLVIGTGKKITLECSQTMGHDKMYWYQQDPGMELHLIHYSYGVNSTEKGDLSSESTVSRIRTEHFPLTLESARPSHTSQYLCASRGSLNTGELFFGEGSRLTVL.

The chain combines TRBV6-2 or TRBV6-3 with TRBJ2-6; D is possibly TRBD2 (5 bases). V lost 8 bases and J 2 bases, leaving 10 bases between the germline ends. This CDR3 has 14 amino acids. CDR1 and CDR2 (germline): MNHEY, SVGEGT. CDR3 amino acids: CASERQAGANVLTF. Written as DNA, the CDR3 is TGTGCCAGCGAGCGGCAGGCTGGGGCCAACGTCCTGACTTTC.

This clonotype was detected only once. CDR3 nucleotide sequence: TGTGCCATCAGCACTAGCGCAGAAGAGACCCAGTACTTC. Translated: CAISTSAEETQYF. The chain recombines TRBV10-3 with TRBJ2-5, with 7 bases identical to TRBD2. The CDR3 loop spans 13 amino acids. Germline CDR1 and CDR2: ENHRY and SYGVKD. Germline trimming cut 6 bases from V and 3 bases from J; bases unmatched to any gene: 4.

This clonotype has just one count. CDR3 sequence (DNA): TGTGCCAGCAGTTCCGGGACTAGAGGATCCGCAGATACGCAGTATTTT. Residues: CASSSGTRGSADTQYF. This rearrangement joins TRBV12-3 or TRBV12-4 to TRBJ2-3; 8 positions agree with TRBD2. The CDR3 covers 16 residues. V shed 4 bases and J 4 bases; nucleotides not matched to a gene: 10.

CDR3: CASSDRDRGRLETQYF. Here the CDR3 DNA reads TGCGCCAGCAGCGACCGGGACAGGGGGCGTTTAGAGACCCAGTACTTC. V is TRBV5-1 and J is TRBJ2-5; 12 bases are shared with TRBD1. Unmatched junction bases numbered 8, after V lost 4 bases and J lost 4 bases. CDR1 is SGHRS, CDR2 YFSETQ, per germline. This CDR3 is 16 amino acids long.

The V and J genes are TRBV15 and TRBJ2-7; the D is unclear. Between the trimmed V and J ends, which lost 0 bases and 5 bases, there was a span of 2 bases. The CDR3 totals 11 residues. Germline values: CDR1 LNHNV, CDR2 YYDKDF (reference sequence). The CDR3 sequence is CATSRDDEQYF. For the CDR3, the DNA is TGTGCCACCAGCAGAGATGACGAGCAGTACTTC.